This T cell receptor beta chain is from a study of T cell responses to AZD1222 COVID-19 vaccine. Only in-frame clones appear in the TCRdb table, and some are missing; sequencing was by immunoSEQ multiplex PCR. The sample yields over 150,000 clones, 91% seen once. Study results and caveats: Donors skewed white British and female; clonal diversity was possibly underestimated. The reported proportion of spike-specific TCRs targeting unmutated variant regions was nearly half.

CDR3 length: 16 residues. Germline V CDR1 and CDR2: MDHEN, SYDVKM. V gave up 8 bases and J gave up 2 bases, with 19 bases separating them. Concerning this clone: Antigen unknown.

Second-dose timings of about 4 or about 12 weeks were pooled. The sequences come from peripheral blood, collected 28 days after the second AZD1222 dose. The chain couples TRBV28 to TRBJ1-5, with TRBD1 as a possible D gene (6 bases). This clonotype was obtained from an adult who received the AZD1222 COVID-19 vaccine. The CDR3 nucleotides are TGTGCCAGCTCTTCTAAACAGGGATTCGGCAATCAGCCCCAGCATTTT. Translating gives CASSSKQGFGNQPQHF. The variable domain in full, with the rest retrieved from reference TRBV28 and TRBJ1-5, is DVKVTQSSRYLVKRTGEKVFLECVQDMDHENMFWYRQDPGLGLRLIYFSYDVKMKEKGDIPEGYSVSREKKERFSLILESASTNQTSMYLCASSSKQGFGNQPQHFGDGTRLSIL.